The T cell receptor (beta chain) under discussion was sequenced for a study of response to subunit inactivated influenza vaccine. Study-wide findings and caveats: Only a handful of new T cells, the authors suggested, are recruited with each seasonal influenza vaccination.

One entry per CDR3 protein, called by TCRdb with MiXCR from the RT-PCR reads. Of hundreds of thousands of distinct CDR3 sequences listed, 21% are singletons. On this clonotype itself: Its antigen is unidentified.

Looked up from germline, CDR1 is SGHVS and CDR2 is FQNEAQ. The CDR3 spans 15 residues. V lost 5 bases to trimming and J lost 0 bases, with 11 bases between them. The TCR sequence derives from a man between 50 and 70 years old who received an inactivated influenza vaccine. This specimen consisted of PBMCs from blood, obtained 21 months after vaccination. This chain joins TRBV7-8 and TRBJ1-5; TRBD1 might be the D (5 bases). CDR3 in DNA: TGTGCCAGCAGCAACCGCAGGGTTAGCAATCAGCCCCAGCATTTT. Translating gives CASSNRRVSNQPQHF.